Reported below is one T cell receptor beta chain. The antigen remains unidentified. The sample originates from a study of shared clonotypes between healthy human individuals. Study-level background: Each donor had three CD4 naive, three CD4 memory, two CD8 naive and one CD8 memory plate. Notes on the study in general: Only a few donors were included, so the genetic and exposure-history diversity represented was limited. It was expected that sequencing depth would affect clonotype sharing among donors.

Some clones are missing from TCRdb's copy, which holds only in-frame ones; the method was immunoSEQ multiplex PCR. The table includes more than 1,200,000 clones, 97% to 99% detected once. Germline CDR1 is SGDLS and CDR2 is YYNGEE. The CDR3 consists of 13 residues. Trimming took off 0 bases at V and 13 bases at J, with 14 bases between the two ends. Sequencing used naive CD4+ T cells sorted from blood. Indicated subset: CD45RA+ positively selected. The V and J genes are TRBV9 and TRBJ2-1, with D unresolved. The clonotype comes from a man aged 30 to 45 in good health. CDR3 DNA: TGTGCCAGCAGCGTAGATGCGACCAGAGGCCAGTTCTTC. It translates to CASSVDATRGQFF.